These T cell receptor beta chains were read from a single sample in a study of Tregs in tolerant kidney transplant recipients. Measured with immunoSEQ multiplex PCR; TCRdb has only the in-frame clones, and not every one. Counted here are under 100,000 clones, 85% to 95% occurring once; the ten biggest clones make up roughly 5%. Sequencing used CD8+ T cells from blood. Receptors were obtained from a human donor in good health. Both conserved end residues are part of each CDR3. A D gene is named only where the DNA matches it firmly. Clone sizes are given selectively: once, few, many, or a class where the clone is expanded.

J gene: TRBJ2-7; clone size: NA; V gene: TRBV27; D gene: TRBD2; CDR3 DNA: TGTGCCAGCAGTCGCGGGGGAATCTCCTACGAGCAGTACTTC; CDR3 protein: CASSRGGISYEQYF
J gene: TRBJ2-7; clone size: NA; V gene: TRBV2; D gene: NA; CDR3 DNA: TGTGCCAGCGCCAAGGGGGGTACCTACGAGCAGTACTTC; CDR3 protein: CASAKGGTYEQYF
J gene: TRBJ2-7; clone size: NA; V gene: TRBV14; D gene: NA; CDR3 DNA: TGTGCCAGCAGCCAGTCATTGGGGCAGGAAGACGAGCAGTACTTC; CDR3 protein: CASSQSLGQEDEQYF
J gene: TRBJ2-1; clone size: NA; V gene: TRBV5-5; D gene: NA; CDR3 DNA: TGTGCCAGCAGCTTGGCCGGCCCCGCGGGGCAGTTCTTC; CDR3 protein: CASSLAGPAGQFF
J gene: TRBJ1-2; clone size: NA; V gene: TRBV2; D gene: NA; CDR3 DNA: TGTGCCAGCCCCCGGGTAGACAGACCATTGGATGGCTACACCTTC; CDR3 protein: CASPRVDRPLDGYTF
J gene: TRBJ1-5; clone size: NA; V gene: TRBV6-5; D gene: NA; CDR3 DNA: TGTGCCAGCAGTTACTCGGCCTCTTATCAGCCCCAGCATTTT; CDR3 protein: CASSYSASYQPQHF
J gene: TRBJ2-3; clone size: NA; V gene: TRBV11-2; D gene: NA; CDR3 DNA: TGTGCCAGCAGCTTCACAGGAGAGGGTACGCAGTATTTT; CDR3 protein: CASSFTGEGTQYF
J gene: TRBJ1-2; clone size: NA; V gene: TRBV6-6; D gene: TRBD1; CDR3 DNA: TGTGCCAGCAGCGCCGGGACAGGGGCAAGTAACTATGGCTACACCTTC; CDR3 protein: CASSAGTGASNYGYTF
J gene: TRBJ2-2; clone size: NA; V gene: TRBV19; D gene: NA; CDR3 DNA: TGTGCCAGTATGGGGGGAAACACCGGGGAGCTGTTTTTT; CDR3 protein: CASMGGNTGELFF
J gene: TRBJ2-2; clone size: NA; V gene: TRBV4-1; D gene: NA; CDR3 DNA: TGCGCCAGCAGCCAAGATCGGGACTTAAACACCGGGGAGCTGTTTTTT; CDR3 protein: CASSQDRDLNTGELFF
J gene: TRBJ1-1; clone size: NA; V gene: TRBV6-6; D gene: TRBD1; CDR3 DNA: TGTGCCAGCAGCTACGACAGGGTAATGAACACTGAAGCTTTCTTT; CDR3 protein: CASSYDRVMNTEAFF
J gene: TRBJ1-5; clone size: NA; V gene: TRBV5-6; D gene: TRBD1; CDR3 DNA: TGTGCCAGCAGCAACGACAGGGATAGGAGTCAGCCCCAGCATTTT; CDR3 protein: CASSNDRDRSQPQHF
J gene: TRBJ2-4; clone size: NA; V gene: TRBV2; D gene: NA; CDR3 DNA: TGTGCCAGCCGACTAGTTGGAAACATTCAGTACTTC; CDR3 protein: CASRLVGNIQYF
J gene: TRBJ2-6; clone size: NA; V gene: TRBV2; D gene: NA; CDR3 DNA: TGTGCCAGCGGGGCCGGGACGACTTCTGGGGCCAACGTCCTGACTTTC; CDR3 protein: CASGAGTTSGANVLTF
J gene: TRBJ2-1; clone size: NA; V gene: TRBV27; D gene: TRBD1; CDR3 DNA: TGTGCCAGCAGGGTGGGACAGGGACACTACAATGAGCAGTTCTTC; CDR3 protein: CASRVGQGHYNEQFF
J gene: TRBJ1-3; clone size: NA; V gene: TRBV5-1; D gene: NA; CDR3 DNA: TGCGCCAGCAGCGCAGACAACTCTGGAAACACCATATATTTT; CDR3 protein: CASSADNSGNTIYF
J gene: TRBJ2-7; clone size: once; V gene: TRBV5-1; D gene: NA; CDR3 DNA: TGCGCCAGCAGGGACGGACAGATCTCCTACGAGCAGTACTTC; CDR3 protein: CASRDGQISYEQYF
J gene: TRBJ1-1; clone size: NA; V gene: TRBV11-3; D gene: TRBD1; CDR3 DNA: TGTGCCAGCAGCTCTCGGACAGGACCGAACACTGAAGCTTTCTTT; CDR3 protein: CASSSRTGPNTEAFF
J gene: TRBJ2-5; clone size: NA; V gene: TRBV10-2; D gene: TRBD2; CDR3 DNA: TGCGCCAGCAGTTGGGCTAGCGGATCCCAAGAGACCCAGTACTTC; CDR3 protein: CASSWASGSQETQYF
J gene: TRBJ1-1; clone size: once; V gene: TRBV6-4; D gene: NA; CDR3 DNA: TGTGCCAGCAGTGAGGTGGGGGGCGAGTCTGCGGCTTTCTTT; CDR3 protein: CASSEVGGESAAFF
J gene: TRBJ2-1; clone size: once; V gene: TRBV27; D gene: TRBD2; CDR3 DNA: TGTGCCAGCAGTTTACGGCTAGCGGGAGGGACCCACAATGAGCAGTTCTTC; CDR3 protein: CASSLRLAGGTHNEQFF
J gene: TRBJ2-7; clone size: NA; V gene: TRBV6-1; D gene: TRBD2; CDR3 DNA: TGTGCCAGCAGTGCATATCAAGCGGGAGTAGGCGAGCAGTACTTC; CDR3 protein: CASSAYQAGVGEQYF